This T cell receptor (beta chain) stems from a study of tumor-infiltrating lymphocytes in primary liver carcinoma. The overall study: The tumors ranged from about 4 to 10 cm across and fell within stage T1-T3 N0M0.

Unsorted bulk tissue (about 18-30 mg) underwent RNA and DNA co-extraction. Patients showed chronic HBV infection and an absence of prior treatment. The V gene's germline CDR1 is ENHRY and CDR2 SYGVKD. The CDR3 length is 13 residues. As to this clonotype: At one end the junction does not follow the germline gene, possibly because of a read error.

cDNA specific to TCR beta was made from about 0.45 ug of total RNA, with a constant-region primer employed for priming. Employing slightly modified ARM-PCR, three nested multiplex PCR rounds were run, and these gave rise to the TCR beta libraries. Two initial PCR rounds of roughly 10 cycles each paired TRBV1-TRBV30 forward primers with a C-beta reverse primer. One entry per CDR3 protein results from TCRdb running MiXCR on the multiplex PCR reads. The table lists 40,000 or so distinct CDR3 sequences, 75% of them singletons, with 37% in the top ten. This TCR was recovered from a man between 35 and 55 years old with primary liver carcinoma and hepatitis B virus infection. The rearrangement joins TRBV10-3 to TRBJ1-2; D not resolved. Sample: tumor-adjacent normal liver tissue. CDR3 DNA: TGTGCCATCATGGAGGACGCGGACTATGGCTACATCTTC. This encodes CAIMEDADYGYIF.